The present T cell receptor (beta chain) was sequenced within a study of early T cells in non-severe SARS-CoV-2 infection. Turning to the study itself: Bulk RNA from unsorted whole blood was sequenced; chains were unpaired.

V lost 1 base and J 4 bases, leaving 11 bases between the germline ends. The CDR3 consists of 14 residues. Germline assignment: CDR1 SGHRS and CDR2 YFSETQ. This clonotype was observed many times. Its antigen is as yet unknown. Study-wide findings and caveats: Private and CD4 specificities were missed by VDJdb matching, which favored anti-spike CD8 responses.

The TCR library protocol was used to attach unique molecular identifiers. These identifiers were attached to individual cDNA molecules. One entry per CDR3 protein results from TCRdb running MiXCR on the 5' RACE reads. The sample lists around 66,000 distinct CDR3 sequences; about 13% were seen once. This receptor was identified in an adult who was a healthcare worker with PCR-confirmed SARS-CoV-2 infection or an uninfected control (not recorded which). The material sequenced was whole blood. The rearrangement uses TRBV5-1 and TRBJ1-1, with a weak D call TRBD1 (6 bases). This CDR3 reads CASSLRGAGTEAFF. Here the CDR3 DNA reads TGCGCCAGCAGCTTGAGGGGGGCAGGCACTGAAGCTTTCTTT.